What follows are 3 T cell receptor beta chains derived from one specimen sequenced in a study of regulatory T cells in long-lasting Graves disease. Time point denoted: newly diagnosed GD, antithyroid drugs for less than 3 months. Extracted PBMC RNA gave rise to the TCR library. Arm-PCR of CDR3 regions and iRepertoire HTBI primers were the basis on which TCR beta libraries were built. TCRdb independently ran MiXCR on the multiplex PCR reads; one entry per CDR3 protein. The data show 440,000 or so distinct CDR3 sequences, more than 12% seen once. This same sample was also taken into another study, of T cells in Graves' hyperthyroidism and ophthalmopathy.

Source: peripheral blood mononuclear cells (PBMCs), taken at new diagnosis, from a patient treated with antithyroid drugs. The receptors were sampled from a woman younger than 45 with Graves disease.

CDR3 DNA: TGTGCCAGCAGTTTTACGGCCAGGGTCGACACCGGGGAGCTGTTTTTT. This encodes CASSFTARVDTGELFF. The V call is TRBV27, the J call TRBJ2-2, with TRBD1 as a possible D gene (5 bases). Trimming cost V 3 bases and J 3 bases, with 14 bases left between them. CDR1 is MNHEY, CDR2 SMNVEV, per germline (reference sequence). The CDR3 totals 16 residues.

This clonotype was seen repeatedly, ten times or more. This sequence joins TRBV7-9 and TRBJ2-7; D tentatively fits TRBD1 or TRBD2 (5 bases each). CDR3 length equals 16 residues. Looked up from germline, CDR1 is SEHNR and CDR2 is FQNEAQ (reference sequence). V dropped 4 bases and J dropped 2 bases, with 18 bases sitting between them. The CDR3 sequence is CASSSQTGTKTYEQYF. The CDR3 bases are TGTGCCAGCAGCTCCCAAACCGGGACGAAAACCTACGAGCAGTACTTC.

This clonotype appeared many times. This chain connects TRBV3-1 to TRBJ2-3; 11 bases are shared with TRBD2. The germline CDR1 and CDR2 sequences are LGHDT and YNNKEL (reference sequence). The CDR3 consists of 14 residues. Trimming took 4 bases from V and 5 from J; bases not matched to a gene: 2. In DNA form, the CDR3 reads TGTGCCAGCAGCCTCGGACTAGCGGGAGATACGCAGTATTTT. It yields the protein CASSLGLAGDTQYF.